This TCR beta chain was sequenced in a study of prognosis after radiotherapy for stage I lung cancer (dated by TCRdb to about 2021). General notes on the study: Fewer than 20 stage I NSCLC patients were enrolled in Nanjing, China, between 2018 and January 2019. Tumor histology was squamous cell carcinoma in more than five patients and adenocarcinoma in under 15. SBRT was delivered in 3 to 5 fractions with a biologically effective dose of at least 100 Gy, and image-guided IMRT or VMAT was used for delivery. Oligometastatic NSCLC after surgical resection of the primary tumor was present in several patients, while newly diagnosed primary stage I lung tumors were present in approximately 15. No patient received concurrent therapy alongside SBRT. Distant metastases were developed by four of the 19 patients after SBRT, at a median of around seven months, whereas no significant progression was observed in the other 15 patients. For each of the roughly 20 patients, one blood sample was taken before SBRT and one after, so the study sequenced 38 samples in total. Ages in the cohort of some 13 men and 6 or 7 women ranged from roughly 50 to 85 years, with a median of 74. Every patient was regarded as medically inoperable, because of comorbidities in 11 to 13 cases and refusal of surgery in several cases. Peripheral blood TCR beta repertoires were profiled in stage I NSCLC patients before and after stereotactic body radiotherapy, and the repertoires were related to distant failure. Study-level results and caveats: None of the reported P values were adjusted for multiple comparisons. No determination of tumor specificity was made for expanded TCR clones. Post-SBRT Shannon entropy and its change from baseline were lower in patients who developed distant metastases; baseline Shannon entropy was not associated with metastases. The small cohort and short follow-up limited the study, so independent validation of the findings is needed. TRBV and TRBJ usage frequencies reportedly differed by metastasis status, in two V genes at baseline and in fewer than ten V and two J genes after SBRT. After SBRT, the number of unique TCR clones decreased (median about 9,100 before versus about 6,900 after; Wilcoxon paired P=0.011).

All patients had node-negative disease on CT and PET/CT, and none had a history of other malignancies or had previously received chemotherapy or radiotherapy. At each of two time points, approximately 6.3 milliliters of peripheral venous blood were collected into EDTA tubes. Ficoll-Paque Plus density-gradient centrifugation was used to isolate PBMCs. Immediately after collection, samples were stored at -80 degrees C until analysis. This clonotype appeared many times. Its recognized antigen is unknown. No much larger clonotype is one base removed from it; base qualities were not supplied. Two rounds of multiplex PCR were performed to amplify the TCR beta CDR3 region from genomic DNA. In the first PCR round, primers specific to each TRBV and TRBJ gene were used, and the primer sequences were filed in Chinese patent CN105087789A. The second PCR round used universal primers. The Roche High Pure PCR Template Preparation Kit was used to extract genomic DNA from the frozen PBMCs. An Illumina HiSeq 3000 was used to sequence the libraries paired-end with 151 bp reads. Under the source paper's analysis protocol: Raw reads lacking the multiplex PCR primer sequences were removed with CutAdapt. Using PEAR, the high-quality paired reads were merged into contigs. By aligning each contig to reference sequences, MiXCR assigned the TRB V, D and J gene segments to that contig. CDR3 sequences were clustered by base quality and sequence similarity to remove sequencing errors. Shannon entropy, normalized by the natural log of the productive TCR sequence number, served as the measure of diversity. Clonality was defined as one minus Shannon entropy divided by the natural log of the number of unique clonotypes. Progression-free survival cut-offs for repertoire metrics were chosen using the Youden index of ROC curves, with analyses run in R 3.5.3. TCRdb redid the processing of the public reads, applying fastp at Q25 and MiXCR, and retained in-frame beta chains. Each CDR3 protein gets just one entry, which takes the most common genes and DNA from the rows behind it. TCRdb's processing, not the authors', yielded these V and J calls. The sample table lists around 63,000 distinct CDR3 sequences, around 27% of them with a count of one. Of the sample, 6% to 9% is held by the ten largest clones.

Its CDR3 holds 15 amino acids, cysteine through phenylalanine. Here the CDR3 DNA is all that survives: 45 bases in frame from base 1. V sheds 4 bases and J sheds 7 bases, leaving 17 bases between their ends. CDR1 and CDR2, looked up from the germline V gene (reference sequence), are GTSNPN and SVGIG. The clonotype was recovered from a donor of 50 years or more with non-small cell lung cancer. The chain was built from TRBV30 and TRBJ1-6; a weak D assignment points to TRBD1 (5 bases agree). The sequencing here drew on PBMCs, taken before or after stereotactic body radiation therapy (not recorded which). The sequenced DNA: TGTGCCTGGACGGCTCCTCGGGACGGCAATTCACCCCTCCACTTT. It translates to CAWTAPRDGNSPLHF.